The subject of this entry is one T cell receptor beta chain. Its specificity is not known. The data are from a study of early T cells in non-severe SARS-CoV-2 infection. Overall study: Sequencing input comprised bulk RNA from unsorted whole blood; chain pairing was not available.

Attached unique molecular identifiers marked individual cDNA molecules. Via MiXCR, TCRdb re-called the 5' RACE reads, giving one row per CDR3 protein. The sample yields some 57,000 distinct CDR3 sequences, less than 9.5% seen once. V lost 5 bases to trimming and J lost 3 bases; unmatched junction nucleotides: 3. The CDR3 is 14 amino acids. Germline CDR1 and CDR2: SGHNT and YYREEE (reference sequence). Overall study findings and caveats: The matching step, a VDJdb search, favored anti-spike CD8 responses and missed private and CD4 specificities.

The chain joins TRBV5-4 to TRBJ1-1; TRBD1 aligns across 11 bases. Sequencing used whole blood, obtained at baseline. This sequence was found in an adult who was a healthcare worker with PCR-confirmed SARS-CoV-2 infection or an uninfected control (not recorded which). DNA of the CDR3: TGTGCCAGCAGGGGGGGACAGGGGGACACTGAAGCTTTCTTT. This codes for CASRGGQGDTEAFF.